These T cell receptor beta chains were read from a single sample in a study. TCRdb reanalysed the RT-PCR reads using MiXCR and keeps one entry per CDR3 protein. The sample shows about 680,000 distinct CDR3 sequences, approximately 15% of them seen only once. The sample was memory CD4+ T cells from blood. The receptor set was obtained from a female donor in good health, serving as a healthy control. CDR3s include the opening cysteine and the closing phenylalanine or tryptophan. D genes are given only for firm matches. Not every row has a clone size; where given, it reads once, few, many or a size class.

cdr3_length	v_call	d_call	j_call	clone_size	cdr3_nt	cdr3_aa
12	TRBV20-1	-	TRBJ2-1	many	TGCAGTGCTAGAACCCGGGGGAGTGAGCAGTTCTTC	CSARTRGSEQFF
14	TRBV27	TRBD1	TRBJ2-7	-	TGTGCCAGCAGTTTACGACAGGGGGTGAGGGAGCAGTACTTC	CASSLRQGVREQYF
15	TRBV4-1	-	TRBJ1-2	many	TGCGCCAGCAGCCTATCCCGACTAGGCTTCTATGGCTACACCTTC	CASSLSRLGFYGYTF
14	TRBV7-9	-	TRBJ2-7	-	TGTGCCAGCAGCCCCCTACGGGACGGCTACGAGCAGTACTTC	CASSPLRDGYEQYF
13	TRBV7-2	-	TRBJ1-1	few	TGTGCCAGCAGCGCGCACCGGGACACTGAAGCTTTCTTT	CASSAHRDTEAFF
14	TRBV7-9	TRBD1	TRBJ1-5	-	TGTGCCAGCAGCCCCGGGACAGGAGCTCAGCCCCAGCATTTT	CASSPGTGAQPQHF
13	TRBV6-5	-	TRBJ1-5	many	TGTGCCAGCGGTTGGGACAGCAATCAGCCCCAGCATTTT	CASGWDSNQPQHF
14	TRBV29-1	-	TRBJ2-5	-	TGCAGCATCTCCTCCCCCCCAGGGAGAGAGACCAAGTACTTC	CSISSPPGRETKYF
14	TRBV30	TRBD1	TRBJ2-5	-	TGTGCCTGGAGAGGCCAGGGGGCTTCAGAGACCCAGTACTTC	CAWRGQGASETQYF
14	TRBV7-2	-	TRBJ2-2	many	TGTGCCAGCAGCCCCCTTTGGAACACCGGGGAGCTGTTTTTT	CASSPLWNTGELFF
14	TRBV20-1	-	TRBJ2-1	few	TGCAGTGCTAGAGATGGAGGGGCCTACAATGAGCAGTTCTTC	CSARDGGAYNEQFF
13	TRBV4-3	-	TRBJ2-1	many	TGCGCCAGCAGCCAACGAGGGGGGGATGAGCAGTTCTTC	CASSQRGGDEQFF
15	TRBV6-5	-	TRBJ2-7	many	TGTGCCAGCAGCTCTGGGCCCGTTTCCACCTACGAGCAGTACTTC	CASSSGPVSTYEQYF
13	TRBV5-1	TRBD1	TRBJ2-5	few	TGCGCCAGCAGCTTGGACCCGGGACAGGGGCAGTACTTC	CASSLDPGQGQYF
18	TRBV6-1	TRBD2	TRBJ2-3	few	TGTGCCAGCAGTGTTCCACCGGGACTAGCAGATAACACAGATACGCAGTATTTT	CASSVPPGLADNTDTQYF
15	TRBV27	TRBD1	TRBJ2-1	-	TGTGCCAGCAGCCTAGGGACAGGGGGCTTCGATGAGCAGTTCTTC	CASSLGTGGFDEQFF
17	TRBV7-2	TRBD1	TRBJ2-7	few	TGTGCCAGCAGCTTAACGGCTTTCGGGACAGGTAAATTCGAGCAGTACTTC	CASSLTAFGTGKFEQYF
19	TRBV6-2/TRBV6-3	TRBD1	TRBJ1-5	few	TGTGCCAGCAGTATACCGACGGATACAGGGGAATATAGCAATCAGCCCCAGCATTTT	CASSIPTDTGEYSNQPQHF